One and the same sample provided the 3 T cell receptor beta chains below, sequenced in a study of shared clonotypes between healthy human individuals (TCRdb year 2020). Library construction relied on the immunoSEQ multiplex PCR assay. TCRdb carries this immuneACCESS record with in-frame sequences only. Its versions omit some clonotypes, under half of them owing to an unresolved V gene in the studies checked, with the rest unexplained. The sample table holds approximately 1,000,000 clones, of which roughly 80% were seen once. Approximately 0.95% of the sample belongs to the ten largest clones. Sequencing was performed on memory CD4+ T cells from PBMCs. The cell subset or site label on this specimen signifies: CD45RA-negative fraction. The source of these receptors is a young man in good health. Some clones in this sample may be carry-over from other donors' samples.

V is TRBV5-4 and J is TRBJ2-1; 9 nucleotides agree with TRBD2. Germline V gives CDR1 SGHNT, CDR2 YYREEE (reference sequence). This CDR3 comprises 16 residues. J was trimmed by 1 base and V by 3 bases; bases with no gene match: 5. CDR3 DNA: TGTGCCAGCAGCTCTAGCGGGGCTCATTCCTACAATGAGCAGTTCTTC. This sequence encodes CASSSSGAHSYNEQFF. Together with reference TRBV5-4 and TRBJ2-1, the CDR3 gives the full variable domain: ETGVTQSPTHLIKTRGQQVTLRCSSQSGHNTVSWYQQALGQGPQFIFQYYREEENGRGNFPPRFSGLQFPNYSSELNVNALELDDSALYLCASSSSGAHSYNEQFFGPGTRLTVL.

V is TRBV5-1 and J is TRBJ1-4, with TRBD1 as a possible D gene (5 bases). This CDR3 is 14 amino acids long. The V end lost 3 bases, the J end lost 8 bases, and 14 bases lay between the germline ends. The germline gives CDR1 SGHRS, CDR2 YFSETQ. For the CDR3, the DNA is TGCGCCAGCAGCTCGGGACCCTCGAACGAAAAACTGTTTTTT. Translated: CASSSGPSNEKLFF. The variable domain in full, with the rest retrieved from reference TRBV5-1 and TRBJ1-4, is KAGVTQTPRYLIKTRGQQVTLSCSPISGHRSVSWYQQTPGQGLQFLFEYFSETQRNKGNFPGRFSGRQFSNSRSEMNVSTLELGDSALYLCASSSGPSNEKLFFGSGTQLSVL.

The chain employs TRBV6-1 and TRBJ1-5; a weak D match, TRBD1 (6 bases). The V end was cut by 5 bases, the J end by 6 bases, with 17 bases between. The CDR3 contains 15 residues. Germline CDR1 and CDR2: MNHNS and SASEGT. The CDR3 sequence: CASSTRTVQAQPQHF. CDR3 coding DNA: TGTGCCAGCAGTACCCGGACAGTTCAAGCTCAGCCCCAGCATTTT.